This is a list of T cell receptor beta chains from one sample in a study of T cells in narcolepsy. Clones were sequenced by immunoSEQ multiplex PCR, and TCRdb holds only the in-frame ones, with some missing. The table records more than 25,000 clones, approximately 79% of them present only once. The sample was memory (CD45RA-) CD4+ T cells from blood. Every receptor here comes from a human donor in good health. Each CDR3 is given with its conserved first and last residue. The order of the fields is D gene, J gene, V gene, clone size, CDR3 protein, CDR3 DNA. A D gene is named only where the DNA matches it firmly. Clone sizes are given selectively: once, few, many, or a class where the clone is expanded.

>.|TRBJ1-2|TRBV6-6|.
CASSPPGPNYGYTF
TGTGCCAGCAGTCCCCCGGGCCCTAACTATGGCTACACCTTC
>TRBD1|TRBJ2-7|TRBV6-5|.
CASRRSGQGNDEQYF
TGTGCCAGCAGACGTTCGGGACAGGGGAATGACGAGCAGTACTTC
>.|TRBJ2-1|TRBV9|.
CASSVDSGRYNEQFF
TGTGCCAGCAGCGTAGATTCAGGTCGATACAATGAGCAGTTCTTC
>TRBD2|TRBJ2-7|TRBV19|.
CASSRQRGLAGSSYEQYF
TGTGCCAGTAGCAGACAGAGGGGACTAGCGGGGAGCTCCTACGAGCAGTACTTC
>TRBD1|TRBJ2-1|TRBV18|few
CASSPGTGVFNEQFF
TGTGCCAGCTCACCCGGGACAGGGGTATTCAATGAGCAGTTCTTC
>TRBD1|TRBJ2-3|TRBV7-7|.
CASSPNRGPTDTQYF
TGTGCCAGCAGCCCTAATAGGGGGCCCACAGATACGCAGTATTTT
>.|TRBJ2-7|TRBV6-6|.
CASSEGDKQYF
TGTGCCAGCAGTGAGGGGGACAAGCAGTACTTC
>.|TRBJ2-1|TRBV28|.
CAVSPGRSYNEQFF
TGTGCCGTCTCACCGGGACGGAGCTACAATGAGCAGTTCTTC
>TRBD2|TRBJ2-7|TRBV6-5|.
CATTSGSVNNYEQYF
TGTGCCACAACTAGCGGGAGTGTAAATAACTACGAGCAGTACTTC
>.|TRBJ2-7|TRBV6-4|.
CASSGGLGQSYSYEQYF
TGTGCCAGCAGTGGGGGGCTTGGGCAGTCTTACTCCTACGAGCAGTACTTC
>TRBD1|TRBJ1-2|TRBV10-3|.
CAISTGEHGYTF
TGTGCCATCTCTACAGGGGAGCATGGCTACACCTTC
>.|TRBJ1-5|TRBV7-2|.
CASSLMAGRATSGAQHF
TGTGCCAGCAGCTTAATGGCGGGCAGGGCGACCTCGGGGGCCCAGCATTTT
>.|TRBJ1-1|TRBV18|.
CASSPPATARAFF
TGTGCCAGCTCACCACCGGCGACAGCGAGGGCTTTCTTT
>.|TRBJ2-7|TRBV5-1|.
CASSLVVTSFSYEQYF
TGCGCCAGCAGCTTGGTAGTGACGTCCTTCTCCTACGAGCAGTACTTC
>TRBD2|TRBJ2-3|TRBV11-2|.
CASSLASSGTDTQYF
TGTGCCAGCAGCTTAGCGTCTAGCGGTACAGATACGCAGTATTTT
>TRBD2|TRBJ2-7|TRBV7-2|.
CASSLVGLAGYEQYF
TGTGCCAGCAGCTTAGTCGGACTAGCGGGGTACGAGCAGTACTTC
>.|TRBJ1-1|TRBV28|.
CASTRRLNTEAFF
TGTGCCAGCACCCGACGGCTGAACACTGAAGCTTTCTTT
>TRBD2|TRBJ2-3|TRBV6-6|.
CASTSGGAGSTDTQYF
TGTGCCAGTACTAGCGGGGGGGCAGGAAGCACAGATACGCAGTATTTT
>.|TRBJ1-4|TRBV15|.
CATRRGLGEKLFF
TGTGCCACCCGCCGGGGGCTCGGGGAAAAACTGTTTTTT
>.|TRBJ1-5|TRBV7-9|few
CASSLSENQPQHF
TGTGCCAGCAGCTTATCAGAGAATCAGCCCCAGCATTTT
>TRBD2|TRBJ2-7|TRBV5-1|.
CASSLSGGQTYEQYF
TGCGCCAGCAGCTTGAGCGGGGGGCAAACCTACGAGCAGTACTTC
>.|TRBJ1-1|TRBV27|.
CARQGVFTEAFF
TGTGCCAGACAGGGTGTTTTCACTGAAGCTTTCTTT
>.|TRBJ1-2|TRBV7-9|.
CASSQAFVRGYTF
TGTGCCAGCAGCCAGGCGTTTGTGAGAGGCTACACCTTC
>TRBD1|TRBJ1-1|TRBV28|.
CASSAGQTNTEAFF
TGTGCCAGCAGCGCGGGACAGACGAACACTGAAGCTTTCTTT
>TRBD2|TRBJ2-7|TRBV10-3|.
CASSKREGYEQYF
TGTGCCAGCAGCAAGCGGGAGGGTTACGAGCAGTACTTC
>.|TRBJ1-2|TRBV7-2|.
CASSQGYGYTF
TGTGCCAGCAGTCAGGGGTATGGCTACACCTTC
>.|TRBJ1-1|TRBV18|.
CASSPPDGSNTEAFF
TGTGCCAGCTCACCACCTGATGGCTCGAACACTGAAGCTTTCTTT
>.|TRBJ2-7|TRBV11-2|.
CASSSGPRSYF
TGTGCCAGCAGCTCAGGGCCCCGGTCGTACTTC
>.|TRBJ2-5|TRBV6-1|.
CASSADGPGTQYF
TGTGCCAGCAGTGCCGACGGCCCCGGGACCCAGTACTTC
>TRBD2|TRBJ2-1|TRBV7-8|.
CASSVGTSGRVEQFF
TGTGCCAGCAGCGTGGGGACTAGTGGCAGGGTGGAGCAGTTCTTC
>.|TRBJ1-5|TRBV7-3|.
CASSLGQGEPQHF
TGTGCCAGCAGCTTAGGGCAGGGTGAGCCCCAGCATTTT
>.|TRBJ2-3|TRBV29-1|.
CSVESEARNTQYF
TGCAGCGTTGAATCCGAGGCCAGGAATACGCAGTATTTT
>.|TRBJ2-5|TRBV27|once
CASRPDGGQTQYF
TGTGCCAGCAGGCCCGACGGCGGGCAGACCCAGTACTTC
>TRBD1|TRBJ2-1|TRBV6-1|.
CASSPDRGAYEQFF
TGTGCCAGCAGCCCAGACAGGGGGGCGTATGAGCAGTTCTTC
>.|TRBJ1-4|TRBV30|.
CAWTPGVDEKLFF
TGTGCCTGGACCCCCGGGGTGGACGAAAAACTGTTTTTT
>.|TRBJ1-2|TRBV6-5|.
CASSGSMGGNGYTF
TGTGCCAGCAGTGGTTCAATGGGTGGAAATGGCTACACCTTC
>TRBD1|TRBJ1-2|TRBV28|.
CASRVQGTSYGYTF
TGTGCCAGCAGGGTACAGGGGACATCTTATGGCTACACCTTC
>.|TRBJ2-1|TRBV25-1|.
CASKREREQFF
TGTGCCAGCAAACGGGAACGGGAGCAGTTCTTC
>.|TRBJ2-7|TRBV11-2|.
CASSLGTSEVYEQYF
TGTGCCAGCAGCCTGGGGACATCCGAGGTCTACGAGCAGTACTTC
>TRBD1|TRBJ1-2|TRBV18|.
CASSPTGDYGYTF
TGTGCCAGCTCACCGACAGGGGACTATGGCTACACCTTC
>TRBD1|TRBJ1-1|TRBV7-3|.
CASSPGGAWTEAFF
TGTGCCAGCAGCCCAGGGGGGGCATGGACTGAAGCTTTCTTT
>TRBD2|TRBJ2-1|TRBV7-6|.
CASSLGGAGAGNEQFF
TGTGCCAGCAGCTTAGGGGGAGCGGGAGCAGGCAATGAGCAGTTCTTC
>.|TRBJ2-4|TRBV5-4|once
CASTQPGLPNIQYF
TGTGCCAGCACCCAACCGGGACTCCCAAACATTCAGTACTTC
>.|TRBJ2-5|TRBV7-3|.
CASSQGLQETQYF
TGTGCCAGCAGCCAGGGACTGCAAGAGACCCAGTACTTC
>.|TRBJ2-3|TRBV9|.
CASSVGVQGWRDTQYF
TGTGCCAGCAGCGTAGGGGTCCAGGGTTGGAGAGATACGCAGTATTTT
>TRBD1|TRBJ2-5|TRBV6-6|once
CASRNTGEETQYF
TGTGCCAGCAGAAATACAGGGGAAGAGACCCAGTACTTC
>TRBD1|TRBJ1-5|TRBV4-1|.
CASSRDRDSNQPQHF
TGCGCCAGCAGCCGGGACAGGGACAGCAATCAGCCCCAGCATTTT
>TRBD2|TRBJ2-5|TRBV25-1|.
CASSEGPAGDQYF
TGTGCCAGCAGTGAGGGGCCCGCGGGAGACCAGTACTTC
>.|TRBJ1-2|TRBV18|.
CASSPQPIGLDGYTF
TGTGCCAGCTCACCACAGCCGATAGGGCTTGATGGCTACACCTTC
>.|TRBJ1-4|TRBV19|.
CASGEVDEKLFF
TGTGCCAGTGGGGAGGTGGATGAAAAACTGTTTTTT
>.|TRBJ2-2|TRBV6-6|.
CASSYGWGTGELFF
TGTGCCAGCAGTTACGGGTGGGGCACCGGGGAGCTGTTTTTT
>TRBD1|TRBJ1-5|TRBV5-4|few
CASSQATGAFQPQHF
TGCGCCAGCAGCCAAGCCACAGGGGCGTTTCAGCCCCAGCATTTT